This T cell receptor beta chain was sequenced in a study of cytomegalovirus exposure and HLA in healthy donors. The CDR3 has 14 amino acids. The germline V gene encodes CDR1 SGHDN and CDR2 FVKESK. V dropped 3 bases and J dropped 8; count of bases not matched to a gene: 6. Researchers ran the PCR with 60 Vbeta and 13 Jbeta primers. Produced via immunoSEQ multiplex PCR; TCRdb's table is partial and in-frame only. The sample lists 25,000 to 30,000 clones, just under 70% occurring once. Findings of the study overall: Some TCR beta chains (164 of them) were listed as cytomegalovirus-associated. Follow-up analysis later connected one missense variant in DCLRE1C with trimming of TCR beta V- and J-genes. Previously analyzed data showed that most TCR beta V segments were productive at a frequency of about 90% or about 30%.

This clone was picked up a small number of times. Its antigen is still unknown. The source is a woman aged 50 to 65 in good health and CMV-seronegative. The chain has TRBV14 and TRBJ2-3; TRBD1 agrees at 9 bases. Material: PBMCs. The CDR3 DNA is TGTGCCAGCAGCCAGGGACAGGGCCTCCTTACGCAGTATTTT. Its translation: CASSQGQGLLTQYF.